This TCR beta chain was sequenced during a study of response to subunit inactivated influenza vaccine. Regarding the study as a whole: That few new T cells are recruited by each seasonal influenza vaccination was the authors' suggestion.

There are a few counts of this clonotype. Its antigen is not identified. TCRdb redid the calling of the RT-PCR reads with MiXCR, one entry per CDR3 protein. This table has approximately 310,000 distinct CDR3 sequences, around a fifth appearing once. The TCR originated in a man aged 45-69 years who received an inactivated influenza vaccine. Sequenced material: PBMCs from blood, taken approximately 20 months after vaccination.

In nucleotides, the CDR3 is TGCGCCAGCAGCTTAACAGGGACTAGCACAGATACGCAGTATTTT. Its translation is CASSLTGTSTDTQYF. The chain uses TRBV5-1 and TRBJ2-3, with D possibly being TRBD1 or TRBD2 (6 bases each). Germline CDR1 is SGHRS and CDR2 is YFSETQ. The CDR3 is 15 amino acids. Between the trimmed V and J ends, which lost 2 bases and 0 bases, there was a span of 10 bases.